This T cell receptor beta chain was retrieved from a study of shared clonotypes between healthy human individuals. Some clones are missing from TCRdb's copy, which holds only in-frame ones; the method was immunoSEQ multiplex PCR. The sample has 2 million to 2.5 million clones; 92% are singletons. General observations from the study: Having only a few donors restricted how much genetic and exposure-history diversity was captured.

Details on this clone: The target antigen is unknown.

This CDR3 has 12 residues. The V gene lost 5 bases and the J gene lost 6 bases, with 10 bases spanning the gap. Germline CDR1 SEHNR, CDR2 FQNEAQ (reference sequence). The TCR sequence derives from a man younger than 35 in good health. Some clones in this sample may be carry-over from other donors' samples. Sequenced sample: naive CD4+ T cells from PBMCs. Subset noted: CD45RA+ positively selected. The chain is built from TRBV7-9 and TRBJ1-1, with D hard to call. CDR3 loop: CASSPDVPEAFF. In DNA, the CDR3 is TGTGCCAGCAGCCCGGACGTCCCTGAAGCTTTCTTT.